This T cell receptor (beta chain) derives from a study of patients and donors after allogeneic stem cell transplantation. TCRdb itself ran the RT-PCR reads through MiXCR, one entry per CDR3 protein. The sample includes about 200,000 distinct CDR3 sequences, more than 35% of them seen just once. Germline loops: CDR1 MNHNY, CDR2 SVGAGI (reference sequence). The CDR3 consists of 14 residues. V lost 1 base, J lost 8 bases, and 12 bases lay in between. This clonotype appeared a few times. Material: blood, either unsorted or a sorted T cell fraction (not recorded which). This chain links TRBV6-6 with TRBJ1-3; tentative D call: TRBD1 (6 bases). This TCR was recovered from a human donor who was either an allogeneic HSCT recipient or a stem cell or donor lymphocyte infusion donor (not recorded which). It is not recorded whose cells these are; they may come from a transplant donor. As DNA, the CDR3 is TGTGCCAGCAGTTACTATCCAGGGGTGCACACCATATATTTT. The encoded protein is CASSYYPGVHTIYF.